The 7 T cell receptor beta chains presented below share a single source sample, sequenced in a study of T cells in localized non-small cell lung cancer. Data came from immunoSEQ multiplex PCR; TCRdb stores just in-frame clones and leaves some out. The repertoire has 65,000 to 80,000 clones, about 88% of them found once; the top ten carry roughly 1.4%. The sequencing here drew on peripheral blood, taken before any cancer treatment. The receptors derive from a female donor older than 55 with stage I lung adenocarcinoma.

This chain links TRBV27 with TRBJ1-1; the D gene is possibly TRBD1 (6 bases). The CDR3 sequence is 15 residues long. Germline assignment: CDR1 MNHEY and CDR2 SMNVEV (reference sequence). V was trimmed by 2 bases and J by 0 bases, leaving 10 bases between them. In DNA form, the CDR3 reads TGTGCCAGCAGTTTAAGGGGGAGCGTGAACACTGAAGCTTTCTTT. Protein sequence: CASSLRGSVNTEAFF.

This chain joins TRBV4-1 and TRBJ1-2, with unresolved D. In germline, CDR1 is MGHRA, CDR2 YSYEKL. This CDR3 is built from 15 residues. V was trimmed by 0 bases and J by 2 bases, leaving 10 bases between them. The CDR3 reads CASSQEPARNYGYTF. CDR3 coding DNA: TGCGCCAGCAGCCAAGAGCCTGCCAGAAACTATGGCTACACCTTC.

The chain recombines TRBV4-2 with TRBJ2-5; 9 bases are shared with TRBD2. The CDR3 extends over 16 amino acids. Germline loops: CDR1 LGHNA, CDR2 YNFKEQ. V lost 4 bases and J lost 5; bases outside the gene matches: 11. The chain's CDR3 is CASSPPGSGRKETQYF. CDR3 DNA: TGTGCCAGCAGCCCCCCGGGTAGCGGGAGAAAGGAGACCCAGTACTTC.

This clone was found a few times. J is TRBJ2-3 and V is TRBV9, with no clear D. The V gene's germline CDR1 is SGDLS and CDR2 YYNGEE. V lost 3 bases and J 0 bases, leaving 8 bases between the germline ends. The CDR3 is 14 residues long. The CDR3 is CASSARASTDTQYF. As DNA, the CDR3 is TGTGCCAGCAGCGCTCGTGCTAGCACAGATACGCAGTATTTT.

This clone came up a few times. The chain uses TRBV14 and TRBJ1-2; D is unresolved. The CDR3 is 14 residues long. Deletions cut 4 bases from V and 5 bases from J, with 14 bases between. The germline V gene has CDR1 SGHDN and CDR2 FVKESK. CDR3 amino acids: CASSPTSPYYGYTF. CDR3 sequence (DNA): TGTGCCAGCAGCCCCACGAGCCCTTATTATGGCTACACCTTC.

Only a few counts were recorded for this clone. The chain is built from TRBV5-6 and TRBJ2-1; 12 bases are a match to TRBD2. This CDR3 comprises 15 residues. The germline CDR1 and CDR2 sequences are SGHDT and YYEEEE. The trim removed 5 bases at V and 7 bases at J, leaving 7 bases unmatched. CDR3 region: CASRELAGGRNEQFF. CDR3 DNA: TGTGCCAGCAGAGAACTAGCGGGGGGAAGGAATGAGCAGTTCTTC.

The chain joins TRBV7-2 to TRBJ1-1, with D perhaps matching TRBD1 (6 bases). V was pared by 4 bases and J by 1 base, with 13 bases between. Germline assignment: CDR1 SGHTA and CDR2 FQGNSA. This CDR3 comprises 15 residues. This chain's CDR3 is CASSSQAGENTEAFF. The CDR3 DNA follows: TGTGCCAGCAGCTCCCAGGCAGGGGAGAACACTGAAGCTTTCTTT.